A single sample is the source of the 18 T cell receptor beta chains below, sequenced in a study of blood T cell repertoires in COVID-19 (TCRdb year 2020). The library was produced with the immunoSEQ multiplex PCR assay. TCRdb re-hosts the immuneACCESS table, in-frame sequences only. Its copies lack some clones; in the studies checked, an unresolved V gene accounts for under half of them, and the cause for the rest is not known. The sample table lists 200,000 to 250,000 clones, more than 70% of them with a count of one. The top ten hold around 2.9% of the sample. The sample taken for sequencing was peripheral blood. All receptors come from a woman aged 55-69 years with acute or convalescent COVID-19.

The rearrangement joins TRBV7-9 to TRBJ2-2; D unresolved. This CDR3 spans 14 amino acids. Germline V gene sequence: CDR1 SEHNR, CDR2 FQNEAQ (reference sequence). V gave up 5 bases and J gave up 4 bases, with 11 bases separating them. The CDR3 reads CASSAEAVTGELFF. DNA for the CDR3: TGTGCCAGCAGCGCAGAGGCAGTCACCGGGGAGCTGTTTTTT.

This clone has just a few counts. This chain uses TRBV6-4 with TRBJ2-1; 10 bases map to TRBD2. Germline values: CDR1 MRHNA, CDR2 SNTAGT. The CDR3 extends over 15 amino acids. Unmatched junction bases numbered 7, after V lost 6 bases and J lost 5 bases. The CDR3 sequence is CASSVLAGQNNEQFF. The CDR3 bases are TGTGCCAGCAGCGTACTAGCGGGGCAGAACAATGAGCAGTTCTTC.

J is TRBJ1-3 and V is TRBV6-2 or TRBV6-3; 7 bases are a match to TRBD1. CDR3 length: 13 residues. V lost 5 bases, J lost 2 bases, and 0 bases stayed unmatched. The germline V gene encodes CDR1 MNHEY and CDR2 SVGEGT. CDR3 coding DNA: TGTGCCAGCAGTGGACAGGCTGGAAACACCATATATTTT. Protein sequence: CASSGQAGNTIYF.

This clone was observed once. The CDR3 protein is CASSHKSGGPDTQYF. CDR3 DNA: TGCGCCAGCAGCCACAAATCAGGGGGGCCAGATACGCAGTATTTT. The chain has TRBV4-1 and TRBJ2-3; D is possibly TRBD1 (7 bases). This CDR3 spans 15 amino acids. CDR1 MGHRA and CDR2 YSYEKL come from the germline V gene. V was cut by 3 bases and J by 4 bases, with 14 bases left in between.

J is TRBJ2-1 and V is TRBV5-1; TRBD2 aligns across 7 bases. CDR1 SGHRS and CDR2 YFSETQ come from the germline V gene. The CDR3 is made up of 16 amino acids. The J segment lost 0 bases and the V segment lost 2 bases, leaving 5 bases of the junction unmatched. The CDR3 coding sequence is TGCGCCAGCAGCTTTAAACTAGCGAGCTCCTACAATGAGCAGTTCTTC. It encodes CASSFKLASSYNEQFF.

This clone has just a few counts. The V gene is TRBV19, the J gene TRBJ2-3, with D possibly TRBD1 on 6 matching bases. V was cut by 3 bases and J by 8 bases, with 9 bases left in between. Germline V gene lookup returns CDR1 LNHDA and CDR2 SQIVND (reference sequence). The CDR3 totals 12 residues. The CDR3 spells CASSIDRRTQYF. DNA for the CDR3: TGTGCCAGTAGTATCGACAGGCGTACGCAGTATTTT.

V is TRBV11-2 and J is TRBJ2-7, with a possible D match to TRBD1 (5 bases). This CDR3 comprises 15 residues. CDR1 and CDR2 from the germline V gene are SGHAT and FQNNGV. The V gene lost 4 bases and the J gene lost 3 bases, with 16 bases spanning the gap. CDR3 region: CASSSQKGQLYEQYF. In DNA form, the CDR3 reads TGTGCCAGCAGCTCCCAAAAGGGGCAGCTCTACGAGCAGTACTTC.

CDR3 loop: CASSPWRGTDTQYF. CDR3 sequence (DNA): TGTGCCAGCAGCCCTTGGAGGGGCACAGATACGCAGTATTTT. The chain links TRBV9 to TRBJ2-3; perhaps TRBD2 as D (6 bases). This CDR3 region has 14 residues. Trimming took off 4 bases at V and 1 base at J, with 10 bases between the two ends. Germline lookup yields CDR1 SGDLS and CDR2 YYNGEE.

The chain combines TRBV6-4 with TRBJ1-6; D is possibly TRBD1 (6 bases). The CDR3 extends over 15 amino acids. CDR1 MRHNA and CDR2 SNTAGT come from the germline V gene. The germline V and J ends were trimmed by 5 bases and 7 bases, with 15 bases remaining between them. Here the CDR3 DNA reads TGTGCCAGCAGTTCCACAGGGAACCCGAATTCACCCCTCCACTTT. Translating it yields CASSSTGNPNSPLHF.

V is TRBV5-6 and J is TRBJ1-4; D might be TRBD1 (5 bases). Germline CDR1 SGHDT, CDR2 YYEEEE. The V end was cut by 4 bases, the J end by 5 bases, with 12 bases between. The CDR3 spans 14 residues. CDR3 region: CASSRQKGNEKLFF. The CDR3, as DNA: TGTGCCAGCAGCCGACAGAAGGGAAATGAAAAACTGTTTTTT.

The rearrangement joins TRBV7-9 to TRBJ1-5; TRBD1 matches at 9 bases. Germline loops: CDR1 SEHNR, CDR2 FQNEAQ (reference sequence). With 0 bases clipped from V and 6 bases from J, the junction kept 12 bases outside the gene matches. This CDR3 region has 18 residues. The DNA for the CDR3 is TGTGCCAGCAGCTTAGCCTCCTACAGGGGGCAGGAGGCTCAGCCCCAGCATTTT. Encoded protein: CASSLASYRGQEAQPQHF.

The CDR3 sequence: CASSQDRPQGGRTEAFF. DNA for the CDR3: TGTGCCAGCAGCCAAGACCGGCCCCAGGGGGGAAGAACTGAAGCTTTCTTT. This chain connects TRBV3-1 (or the pseudogene TRBV3-2) to TRBJ1-1; 7 nucleotides match TRBD1. The V gene end was trimmed by 0 bases and the J gene end by 5 bases; junction bases not matched to a gene: 12. The CDR3 runs 17 residues. Germline lookup yields CDR1 LGHDT and CDR2 YNNKEL (reference sequence).

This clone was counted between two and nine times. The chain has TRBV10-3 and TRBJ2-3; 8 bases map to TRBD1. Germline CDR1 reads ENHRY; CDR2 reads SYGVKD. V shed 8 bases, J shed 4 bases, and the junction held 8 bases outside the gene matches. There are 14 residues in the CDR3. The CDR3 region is CAIAAGGFADTQYF. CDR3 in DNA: TGTGCCATCGCGGCAGGGGGCTTTGCAGATACGCAGTATTTT.

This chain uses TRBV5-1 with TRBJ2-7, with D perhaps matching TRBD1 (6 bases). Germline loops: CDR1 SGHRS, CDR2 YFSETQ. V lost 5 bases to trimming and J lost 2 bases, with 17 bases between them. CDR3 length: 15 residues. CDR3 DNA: TGCGCCAGCAGGGGGGCATTGGGTCGAACCTACGAGCAGTACTTC. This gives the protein CASRGALGRTYEQYF.

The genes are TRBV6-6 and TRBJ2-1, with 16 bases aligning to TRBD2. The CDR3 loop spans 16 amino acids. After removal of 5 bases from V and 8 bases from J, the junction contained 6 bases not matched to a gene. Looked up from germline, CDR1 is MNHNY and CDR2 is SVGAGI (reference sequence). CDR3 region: CASSPGLAGGPYEQFF. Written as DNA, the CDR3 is TGTGCCAGCAGTCCGGGACTAGCGGGAGGGCCCTATGAGCAGTTCTTC.

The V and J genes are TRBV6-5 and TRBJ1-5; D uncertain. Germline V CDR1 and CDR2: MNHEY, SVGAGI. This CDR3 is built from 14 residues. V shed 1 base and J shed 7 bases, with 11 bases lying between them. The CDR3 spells CASSYFRSDQPQHF. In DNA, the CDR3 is TGTGCCAGCAGTTACTTTAGGAGTGACCAGCCCCAGCATTTT.

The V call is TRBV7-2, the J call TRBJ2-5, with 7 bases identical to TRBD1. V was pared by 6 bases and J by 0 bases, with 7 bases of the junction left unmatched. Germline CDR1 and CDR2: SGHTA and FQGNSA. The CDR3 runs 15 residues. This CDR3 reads CASSKNRGNQETQYF. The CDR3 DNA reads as TGTGCCAGCAGTAAGAACAGGGGAAACCAAGAGACCCAGTACTTC.

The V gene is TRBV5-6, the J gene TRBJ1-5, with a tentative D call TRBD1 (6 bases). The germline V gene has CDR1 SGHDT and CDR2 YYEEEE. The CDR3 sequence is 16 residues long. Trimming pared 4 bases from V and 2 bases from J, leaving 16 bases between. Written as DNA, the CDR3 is TGTGCCAGCAGCCCCAGCGGGGGCGCGGGCAATCAGCCCCAGCATTTT. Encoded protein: CASSPSGGAGNQPQHF.